A selection of T cell receptor beta chains follows, all from one sample in a study of shared clonotypes between healthy human individuals. Clones were sequenced by immunoSEQ multiplex PCR, and TCRdb holds only the in-frame ones, with some missing. Seen here are millions of clones, more than 90% observed once, and the top ten hold around 0.15%. The sequenced material came from naive CD4+ T cells sorted from blood. These receptors were collected from a man younger than 30 in good health. The CDR3 runs from the conserved cysteine through the conserved F or W. The order of the fields is clone size, J gene, D gene, V gene, CDR3 DNA, CDR3 protein. D genes are given only for firm matches. For some rows the clone size is stated as once, few or many, or as a class when expanded; others skip it.

>-|TRBJ1-2|TRBD1|TRBV6-1
TGTGCCAGCAGGGACAGGCGGGACTATGGCTACACCTTC
CASRDRRDYGYTF
>-|TRBJ1-5|-|TRBV10-2
TGCGCCAGCAAAAAGGGGGTGGACAATCAGCCCCAGCATTTT
CASKKGVDNQPQHF
>-|TRBJ1-2|TRBD1|TRBV6-1
TGTGCCAGCAGTGGGTGGGACAGGGGATACACCTTC
CASSGWDRGYTF
>-|TRBJ2-5|TRBD2|TRBV10-1
TGCGCCAGCAGGGGACTAAGACGGGAGGTCAAAGAGACCCAGTACTTC
CASRGLRREVKETQYF
>-|TRBJ2-3|-|TRBV4-1
TGCGCCAGCAGCCAAGATGGTACTAGCCCAAGCACAGATACGCAGTATTTT
CASSQDGTSPSTDTQYF
>-|TRBJ2-3|TRBD2|TRBV30
TGTGCCTGGAGTAGGGGCCTAGCGGGAGTCCGGGACGCCACAGATACGCAGTATTTT
CAWSRGLAGVRDATDTQYF
>-|TRBJ1-1|-|TRBV9
TGTGCCAGCAGCGTAGGCGGACATTCCCCTGAAGCTTTCTTT
CASSVGGHSPEAFF
>once|TRBJ2-2|-|TRBV6-5
TGTGCCAGCAGTTTGCTCTCAGGGGGGGACACCGGGGAGCTGTTTTTT
CASSLLSGGDTGELFF
>-|TRBJ2-7|-|TRBV5-4
TGTGCCAGCAGCTACGACAGTTACGAGCAGTACTTC
CASSYDSYEQYF
>-|TRBJ2-1|-|TRBV5-4
TGTGCCAGCAGCCGGACGGGGGGCCCGAACAATGAGCAGTTCTTC
CASSRTGGPNNEQFF
>-|TRBJ2-3|-|TRBV19
TGTGCCAGTAGCCCCGGGGCTACTTCGGTAGATACGCAGTATTTT
CASSPGATSVDTQYF
>-|TRBJ1-5|TRBD1|TRBV7-7
TGTGCTAGCAGCACGGGGACAGGGAAGAGGGTAGGTCAGCCCCAGCATTTT
CASSTGTGKRVGQPQHF
>-|TRBJ2-5|-|TRBV6-5
TGTGCCAGCAGTTCAACGACAGGTGGGATACAGACCCAGTACTTC
CASSSTTGGIQTQYF
>-|TRBJ1-3|-|TRBV6-1
TGTGCCAGCAGCACGGACATCTCTGGAAACACCATATATTTT
CASSTDISGNTIYF
>-|TRBJ2-7|TRBD2|TRBV2
TGTGCCAGCAGACATGCTAGCGGGCGCTCCTACGAGCAGTACTTC
CASRHASGRSYEQYF
>-|TRBJ2-3|-|TRBV28
TGTGCCAGCAGTTTCGGTGGGGGTACGCAGTATTTT
CASSFGGGTQYF
>-|TRBJ2-3|TRBD2|TRBV10-3
TGTGCCATCAGTCTCAAACGGGGGGTCAGCACAGATACGCAGTATTTT
CAISLKRGVSTDTQYF
>-|TRBJ2-3|-|TRBV6-5
TGTGCCAGCAGTCCCTCCTCGGAGGGCACAGATACGCAGTATTTT
CASSPSSEGTDTQYF
>once|TRBJ2-1|TRBD1|TRBV10-3
TGTGCCATCACCTCCGGTCAGACAGGGTACAATGAGCAGTTCTTC
CAITSGQTGYNEQFF
>-|TRBJ2-7|-|TRBV5-1
TGCGCCAGCAGCTACAGACTCGGGGACGAGCAGTACTTC
CASSYRLGDEQYF
>-|TRBJ2-2|-|TRBV30
TGTGCCTGGACCGGAACACAGAACACCGGGGAGCTGTTTTTT
CAWTGTQNTGELFF
>once|TRBJ1-5|TRBD1|TRBV7-8
TGTGCCAGCAGCCCAGGGGGGACAGGGGGCAGACAGCCCCAGCATTTT
CASSPGGTGGRQPQHF
>once|TRBJ1-3|-|TRBV19
TGTGCCAGCAGACCACAGGGTTCTGGAAACACCATATATTTT
CASRPQGSGNTIYF
>once|TRBJ2-7|-|TRBV5-5
TGTGCCAGCAGCTGGGCGGGCTACGAGCAGTACTTC
CASSWAGYEQYF
>-|TRBJ1-5|-|TRBV19
TGTGCCAGTAGCCGCGGCTTGGGGACGAATCAGCCCCAGCATTTT
CASSRGLGTNQPQHF
>-|TRBJ2-7|TRBD2|TRBV7-9
TGTGCCAGCAGCTTAGAACTAGCGGGGGCTTTGCGCTTC
CASSLELAGALRF
>-|TRBJ2-3|TRBD2|TRBV7-8
TGTGCCAGCCACATGACACTAGCGGGAGTTAGTGCAGATACGCAGTATTTT
CASHMTLAGVSADTQYF
>-|TRBJ2-5|-|TRBV6-1
TGTGCCAGCAGTGAACTACAGGGGAGGAGGGAGACCCAGTACTTC
CASSELQGRRETQYF
>few|TRBJ2-4|-|TRBV7-6
TGTGCCAGCAGCTTGGATCCCCTCGGGAACATTCAGTACTTC
CASSLDPLGNIQYF
>-|TRBJ2-3|-|TRBV18
TGTGCCAGCTCACCCCTACCGATAGGTCATGTCACAGATACGCAGTATTTT
CASSPLPIGHVTDTQYF
>-|TRBJ2-7|TRBD1|TRBV6-1
TGTGCCAGCAGTACTACAGGGGAAAGGGTCGAGCAGTACTTC
CASSTTGERVEQYF
>once|TRBJ2-7|-|TRBV30
TGTGCCTGGGGTGGAACGCCGGGGGTCTACGAGCAGTACTTC
CAWGGTPGVYEQYF
>-|TRBJ2-3|-|TRBV10-3
TGTGCCATCAGTTGGACTAGCACAGATACGCAGTATTTT
CAISWTSTDTQYF
>-|TRBJ1-6|TRBD1|TRBV5-4
TGTGCCAGCAGCTTGGGACAGGGGGCACGTTCACCCCTCCACTTT
CASSLGQGARSPLHF
>few|TRBJ1-2|-|TRBV19
TGTGCCAGTAGTATCTCATTGACAGCTCTTGGCTACACCTTC
CASSISLTALGYTF